The next 26 T cell receptor beta chains were all read from a single sample in a study of cytomegalovirus exposure and HLA in healthy donors. The PCR made use of 60 Vbeta and 13 Jbeta primers. Assay: immunoSEQ multiplex PCR; the TCRdb copy retains only in-frame clones and omits some. The sample records under 200,000 clones, roughly 71% being singletons. Sequencing was carried out using PBMCs. The receptors shown here come from a male donor in good health and CMV-seropositive.

The V and J genes are TRBV13 and TRBJ2-6; the D is unclear. This CDR3 region has 17 residues. Germline V gene sequence: CDR1 PRHDT, CDR2 FYEKMQ (reference sequence). Trimming shortened V by 4 bases and J by 0 bases, and 13 bases separated the two germline ends. The CDR3 spells CASSYGSALSGANVLTF. The CDR3 region has the DNA TGTGCCAGCAGCTACGGGTCGGCTCTCTCTGGGGCCAACGTCCTGACTTTC.

CDR3: CASSAPDRGRFVGELFF. The CDR3 coding sequence is TGTGCCAGCAGTGCCCCTGACAGGGGGCGCTTCGTCGGGGAGCTGTTTTTT. J is TRBJ2-2 and V is TRBV6-1, with 10 nucleotides matching TRBD1. Germline CDR1 is MNHNS and CDR2 is SASEGT. The CDR3 is made up of 17 amino acids. Trimming at V came to 4 bases and at J to 7 bases, leaving 12 bases not matched to a gene.

This chain connects TRBV20-1 to TRBJ2-1; 7 nucleotides match TRBD2. Trimming cost V 1 base and J 9 bases; bases outside gene matches: 0. The CDR3 is 11 residues long. Germline V gene lookup returns CDR1 DFQATT and CDR2 SNEGSKA (reference sequence). This CDR3 is CSARGGGEQFF. The CDR3 DNA reads as TGCAGTGCTAGAGGGGGGGGTGAGCAGTTCTTC.

This rearrangement joins TRBV7-8 to TRBJ1-2, with 7 positions matching TRBD1. The CDR3 has 19 amino acids. Per germline, CDR1 SGHVS and CDR2 FQNEAQ. V gave up 0 bases and J gave up 3 bases; unmatched junction bases: 16. For the CDR3, the DNA is TGTGCCAGCAGCTTAGCCCCCGCGGGACAGAAAAAAACAGACTATGGCTACACCTTC. Amino acid sequence: CASSLAPAGQKKTDYGYTF.

This clone was seen just once. The gene calls are TRBV7-2 and TRBJ2-3; 12 positions agree with TRBD2. This CDR3 is 15 amino acids long. CDR1 SGHTA and CDR2 FQGNSA come from the germline V gene. Trimming removed 1 base from V and 5 bases from J; junction bases left unmatched: 1. CDR3 loop: CASSLEGLAGDTQYF. The CDR3 bases are TGTGCCAGCAGCTTAGAGGGACTAGCGGGAGATACGCAGTATTTT.

This clone was recorded a few times. This sequence joins TRBV6-5 and TRBJ2-1; 8 bases agree with TRBD1. The CDR3 has 15 residues. Per germline, CDR1 MNHEY and CDR2 SVGAGI. Trimming at V came to 2 bases and at J to 0 bases, leaving 0 bases not matched to a gene. The DNA for the CDR3 is TGTGCCAGCAGTTACGGACAGGGCTCCTACAATGAGCAGTTCTTC. Its protein is CASSYGQGSYNEQFF.

V and J are TRBV5-1 and TRBJ1-1, with D possibly matching TRBD1 (5 bases). CDR3 length: 14 amino acids. V was shortened by 0 bases and J by 5 bases, with 11 bases between the two germline ends. Per germline, CDR1 SGHRS and CDR2 YFSETQ. The CDR3 DNA is TGCGCCAGCAGCTTGGCCGCCAGGGAAACTGAAGCTTTCTTT. It encodes CASSLAARETEAFF.

The sample holds a few counts of this clone. The rearrangement joins TRBV10-3 to TRBJ1-5; D is unresolved. Looked up from germline, CDR1 is ENHRY and CDR2 is SYGVKD. This CDR3 is 13 amino acids long. Trimming pared 3 bases from V and 7 bases from J, leaving 10 bases between. The CDR3 is CAISESGGQPQHF. The CDR3, as DNA: TGTGCCATCAGTGAATCGGGAGGCCAGCCCCAGCATTTT.

J is TRBJ2-3 and V is TRBV6-1, with a weak D call TRBD1 (6 bases). The germline gives CDR1 MNHNS, CDR2 SASEGT. V lost 4 bases to trimming and J lost 1 base, with 21 bases between them. The CDR3 sequence is 18 residues long. In nucleotides, the CDR3 is TGTGCCAGCAGTGTAGGACAGAATTCTCCTCTACGCACAGATACGCAGTATTTT. Amino acids: CASSVGQNSPLRTDTQYF.

This clone showed up just a few times. The chain joins TRBV27 to TRBJ2-1; 10 nucleotides agree with TRBD2. J lost 4 bases, V lost 6 bases, and 6 bases had no gene match. Germline CDR1 reads MNHEY; CDR2 reads SMNVEV (reference sequence). The CDR3 covers 15 residues. CDR3: CASSLAGARYNEQFF. The CDR3 nucleotides read TGTGCCAGCAGCCTAGCGGGGGCACGATACAATGAGCAGTTCTTC.

The chain carries TRBV5-1 and TRBJ1-2; D is perhaps TRBD1 (5 bases). This CDR3 has 13 residues. CDR1 and CDR2 from the germline V gene are SGHRS and YFSETQ. Trimming cost V 3 bases and J 7 bases, with 13 bases left between them. The CDR3 DNA reads as TGCGCCAGCAGCTCCCGAGGGGAGGGTGGCTACACCTTC. Residues: CASSSRGEGGYTF.

V gene TRBV6-1 combines with J gene TRBJ2-5, with a possible D match to TRBD1 (6 bases). This CDR3 is 14 amino acids long. With 6 bases removed from V and 1 base from J, the gap between germline ends came to 12 bases. Germline V gene lookup returns CDR1 MNHNS and CDR2 SASEGT. This chain's CDR3 is CASSAGATQETQYF. In DNA form, the CDR3 reads TGTGCCAGCAGCGCAGGGGCGACCCAAGAGACCCAGTACTTC.

The V and J genes are TRBV6-6 and TRBJ1-1, with 9 bases lining up with TRBD1. This CDR3 has 15 residues. Per germline, CDR1 MNHNY and CDR2 SVGAGI (reference sequence). Trimming removed 3 bases from V and 5 bases from J; junction bases left unmatched: 7. CDR3 bases: TGTGCCAGCAGTTATTTACAGGGGGCCGAGACTGAAGCTTTCTTT. It codes for CASSYLQGAETEAFF.

The CDR3 loop is CASRPPGQGETQYF. Here the CDR3 DNA reads TGTGCCAGCAGACCCCCGGGACAGGGGGAGACCCAGTACTTC. This chain connects TRBV7-2 to TRBJ2-5, with 10 bases fitting TRBD1. Trimming at V came to 6 bases and at J to 5 bases, leaving 6 bases not matched to a gene. Per germline, CDR1 SGHTA and CDR2 FQGNSA. The CDR3 consists of 14 residues.

In DNA, the CDR3 is TGTGCCAGCAGTTACTCGATGAGCGGGGAGTCGGATACGCAGTATTTT. Protein: CASSYSMSGESDTQYF. The gene calls are TRBV6-5 and TRBJ2-3, with 7 bases matching TRBD2. Looked up from germline, CDR1 is MNHEY and CDR2 is SVGAGI. The CDR3 totals 16 residues. V trimming: 0 bases; J trimming: 6 bases; junction bases outside the gene matches: 9.

V usage is TRBV29-1 and J usage is TRBJ2-1; D is perhaps TRBD2 (7 bases). Trimming left V 0 bases short and J 10 bases short, with 25 bases between. CDR3 length equals 17 residues. CDR1 and CDR2 from the germline V gene are SQVTM and ANQGSEA. CDR3 sequence: CSVEDTYSAGAKGEQFF. As DNA, the CDR3 is TGCAGCGTTGAAGACACATATAGTGCGGGGGCCAAGGGGGAGCAGTTCTTC.

The V and J genes are TRBV19 and TRBJ1-4; the match to TRBD1 covers 8 bases. CDR1 and CDR2 (germline): LNHDA, SQIVND (reference sequence). The CDR3 consists of 15 residues. The V gene end was trimmed by 3 bases and the J gene end by 4 bases; junction bases not matched to a gene: 4. The CDR3 DNA follows: TGTGCCAGTAGTATCAGGGGACAGGTTAATGAAAAACTGTTTTTT. Translation gives CASSIRGQVNEKLFF.

The chain joins TRBV7-9 to TRBJ1-2, with D maybe TRBD1 (5 bases). Germline CDR1 reads SEHNR; CDR2 reads FQNEAQ (reference sequence). The ends were cut back, 0 bases at V and 7 bases at J, with 9 bases in the middle. This CDR3 spans 13 amino acids. CDR3 coding DNA: TGTGCCAGCAGCTTAGCGGCGGGACGTGGCTACACCTTC. It translates to CASSLAAGRGYTF. Complete variable domain (other parts from reference TRBV7-9 and TRBJ1-2): DTGVSQNPRHKITKRGQNVTFRCDPISEHNRLYWYRQTLGQGPEFLTYFQNEAQLEKSRLLSDRFSAERPKGSFSTLEIQRTEQGDSAMYLCASSLAAGRGYTFGSGTRLTVV.

The CDR3 loop reads CASSLVTSQGGTQYF. For the CDR3, the DNA is TGCGCCAGCAGCTTGGTGACCTCCCAGGGTGGTACGCAGTATTTT. This rearrangement joins TRBV5-1 to TRBJ2-3; D is possibly TRBD1 (5 bases). This CDR3 comprises 15 residues. Looked up from germline, CDR1 is SGHRS and CDR2 is YFSETQ. The V and J ends lost 0 bases and 8 bases respectively, with 16 bases between them.

The chain joins TRBV14 to TRBJ1-2; D not resolved. The CDR3 extends over 15 amino acids. Trimming took 4 bases from V and 2 from J, leaving 14 bases between them. Germline loops: CDR1 SGHDN, CDR2 FVKESK. This chain's CDR3 is CASSPEAGLNYGYTF. The CDR3 DNA is TGTGCCAGCAGCCCGGAGGCAGGTCTCAACTATGGCTACACCTTC.

CDR3 amino acids: CSVGGQGGNEQFF. As DNA, the CDR3 is TGCAGCGTCGGGGGACAGGGGGGGAATGAGCAGTTCTTC. This chain connects TRBV29-1 to TRBJ2-1; 11 nucleotides line up with TRBD1. Per germline, CDR1 SQVTM and CDR2 ANQGSEA. The length of the CDR3 is 13 residues. The trim removed 6 bases at V and 7 bases at J, leaving 5 bases unmatched.

The V and J genes are TRBV4-2 and TRBJ2-2, with 8 bases identical to TRBD2. The CDR3 has 17 residues. Germline CDR1 is LGHNA and CDR2 is YNFKEQ. Trimming removed 0 bases from V and 3 bases from J; junction bases left unmatched: 6. CDR3 DNA: TGTGCCAGCAGCCAAGATAAGGCGGGGGGCCACACCGGGGAGCTGTTTTTT. It specifies CASSQDKAGGHTGELFF.

The V gene is TRBV7-8, the J gene TRBJ2-5; D gene ambiguous. The germline V and J ends were trimmed by 1 base and 0 bases, with 15 bases remaining between them. The CDR3 has 17 amino acids. Germline lookup yields CDR1 SGHVS and CDR2 FQNEAQ. Here the CDR3 DNA reads TGTGCCAGCAGCTTAGAGCCCCGCCAAGCCTACCAAGAGACCCAGTACTTC. Translating gives CASSLEPRQAYQETQYF.

The V gene is TRBV5-4, the J gene TRBJ2-1, with TRBD1 identical over 10 bases. Trimming removed 3 bases from V and 6 bases from J; junction bases left unmatched: 9. The CDR3 spans 16 residues. Germline V gene data show CDR1 as SGHNT and CDR2 as YYREEE (reference sequence). The DNA of the CDR3 is TGTGCCAGCAGCTGGGTGGGACAGGGGTCGCGCAATGAGCAGTTCTTC. It translates to CASSWVGQGSRNEQFF.

This clone has a handful of counts. The chain uses TRBV6-4 and TRBJ2-3; 9 positions agree with TRBD1. J was trimmed by 2 bases and V by 4 bases; bases with no gene match: 1. The CDR3 consists of 14 residues. Germline values: CDR1 MRHNA, CDR2 SNTAGT. The CDR3 is CASSGTGDTDTQYF. CDR3 DNA sequence: TGTGCCAGCAGTGGGACAGGGGACACAGATACGCAGTATTTT.

V usage is TRBV5-4 and J usage is TRBJ2-5; the match to TRBD2 covers 11 bases. Germline V gene sequence: CDR1 SGHNT, CDR2 YYREEE (reference sequence). The CDR3 has 17 residues. The junction had 11 bases not matched to a gene; V was cut back by 4 bases and J by 3 bases. The CDR3 is CASSPEGSGGAEETQYF. Written as DNA, the CDR3 is TGTGCCAGCAGCCCTGAGGGTAGCGGGGGGGCGGAAGAGACCCAGTACTTC.